These 20 T cell receptor beta chains came from one sample sequenced in a study of radiotherapy plus CTLA-4 blockade in lung cancer. Here immunoSEQ multiplex PCR was the method, and the copy in TCRdb shows in-frame clones only, minus some. This table has roughly 42,000 clones, 50% to 70% appearing once. Sequencing was performed on peripheral blood, taken from a patient treated with radiotherapy plus ipilimumab. These receptors were obtained from a human donor with non-small cell lung cancer who had a partial response to radiotherapy plus ipilimumab.

The sample holds a few counts of this clone. This sequence joins TRBV30 and TRBJ2-3, with TRBD2 identical over 15 bases. J was trimmed by 2 bases and V by 3 bases; bases with no gene match: 6. This CDR3 region has 17 residues. CDR1 GTSNPN and CDR2 SVGIG come from the germline V gene (reference sequence). The CDR3 coding sequence is TGTGCCTGGAGCCGAGGGACTAGCGGGAGGACCACAGATACGCAGTATTTT. Its protein product is CAWSRGTSGRTTDTQYF.

The genes are TRBV30 and TRBJ2-7; 9 nucleotides align to TRBD1. This CDR3 is 13 amino acids long. Trimming cost V 4 bases and J 7 bases; bases outside gene matches: 8. In germline, CDR1 is GTSNPN, CDR2 SVGIG (reference sequence). The CDR3, as DNA: TGTGCCTGGACTGGGGACAGGGTCGGTGAGCAGTACTTC. Translating it yields CAWTGDRVGEQYF.

Ten or more counts support this clone. This chain connects TRBV2 to TRBJ1-1; 11 bases align to TRBD1. The CDR3 has 14 residues. CDR1 is SNHLY and CDR2 is FYNNEI in the germline V gene. V shed 6 bases and J 3 bases; nucleotides not matched to a gene: 3. CDR3 sequence reads: CASRGQGGYTEAFF. DNA of the CDR3: TGTGCCAGCAGGGGACAGGGGGGATACACTGAAGCTTTCTTT.

The chain carries TRBV7-9 and TRBJ1-1; possible D gene TRBD1, 6 bases. Trimming removed 4 bases at V and 5 bases at J, with 17 bases between. Per germline, CDR1 SEHNR and CDR2 FQNEAQ (reference sequence). The CDR3 totals 15 residues. The CDR3 protein is CASSSLQGWLTEAFF. The CDR3 DNA follows: TGTGCCAGCAGCTCTCTACAGGGATGGTTGACTGAAGCTTTCTTT.

The chain is built from TRBV19 and TRBJ2-5; TRBD2 matches at 7 bases. The V segment lost 7 bases and the J segment 4 bases; nucleotides outside the gene matches: 9. Germline assignment: CDR1 LNHDA and CDR2 SQIVND (reference sequence). The CDR3 is 14 residues long. CDR3 in DNA: TGTGCCAGTACCAGGACTAGGAGGAGAGAGACCCAGTACTTC. It is translated as CASTRTRRRETQYF. Filled out from reference TRBV19 and TRBJ2-5, the complete variable domain reads DGGITQSPKYLFRKEGQNVTLSCEQNLNHDAMYWYRQDPGQGLRLIYYSQIVNDFQKGDIAEGYSVSREKKESFPLTVTSAQKNPTAFYLCASTRTRRRETQYFGPGTRLLVL.

The genes are TRBV5-5 and TRBJ2-2; unclear D gene. The CDR3 covers 15 residues. With 4 bases removed from V and 1 base from J, the gap between germline ends came to 11 bases. Per germline, CDR1 SGHKS and CDR2 YYEKEE (reference sequence). As DNA, the CDR3 is TGTGCCAGCAGCGAGGCGTTTAAGAACACCGGGGAGCTGTTTTTT. This gives the protein CASSEAFKNTGELFF. Full variable domain (remainder filled in from reference TRBV5-5 and TRBJ2-2): DAGVTQSPTHLIKTRGQQVTLRCSPISGHKSVSWYQQVLGQGPQFIFQYYEKEERGRGNFPDRFSARQFPNYSSELNVNALLLGDSALYLCASSEAFKNTGELFFGEGSRLTVL.

This clone was counted between two and nine times. The genes are TRBV5-1 and TRBJ2-6; D uncertain. CDR3 size: 16 residues. Germline assignment: CDR1 SGHRS and CDR2 YFSETQ. The V gene lost 0 bases and the J gene lost 1 base, with 8 bases spanning the gap. In nucleotides, the CDR3 is TGCGCCAGCAGCTTGGCCGCAGGTTCTGGGGCCAACGTCCTGACTTTC. This translates into CASSLAAGSGANVLTF.

This clone was detected a few times. The rearrangement joins TRBV4-3 to TRBJ2-1, with D possibly being TRBD2 (5 bases). The V gene's germline CDR1 is LGHNA and CDR2 YSLEER. Deletions cut 4 bases from V and 7 bases from J, with 11 bases between. This CDR3 is 13 amino acids long. The CDR3 region is CASSLRGKNEQFF. Written as DNA, the CDR3 is TGCGCCAGCAGCCTTCGGGGTAAAAATGAGCAGTTCTTC.

This chain links TRBV6-6 with TRBJ2-4; 8 bases align to TRBD1. Germline V lookup: CDR1 MNHNY, CDR2 SVGAGI (reference sequence). The CDR3 runs 15 residues. The trim removed 5 bases at V and 9 bases at J, leaving 12 bases unmatched. CDR3 amino acids: CASSPWTGQGGIQYF. CDR3 sequence (DNA): TGTGCCAGCAGTCCCTGGACAGGGCAAGGTGGCATTCAGTACTTC.

The V gene is TRBV6-5, the J gene TRBJ2-1; 7 bases are a match to TRBD1. CDR1 and CDR2 (germline): MNHEY, SVGAGI. V gave up 0 bases and J gave up 6 bases; unmatched junction bases: 5. The CDR3 sequence is 15 residues long. CDR3 region: CASSYSGDRSNEQFF. The CDR3 coding sequence is TGTGCCAGCAGTTACTCGGGGGACAGATCCAATGAGCAGTTCTTC.

This chain links TRBV11-1 with TRBJ2-1; maybe TRBD1 (5 bases). The CDR3 runs 14 residues. Deletions cut 5 bases from V and 4 bases from J, with 12 bases between. Germline V gene lookup returns CDR1 SGHAT and CDR2 FQDESV (reference sequence). The CDR3 region has the DNA TGTGCCAGCAGCCTTCCTTACAGGTACAATGAGCAGTTCTTC. Its translation is CASSLPYRYNEQFF. Full variable domain (missing parts from reference TRBV11-1 and TRBJ2-1): EAEVAQSPRYKITEKSQAVAFWCDPISGHATLYWYRQILGQGPELLVQFQDESVVDDSQLPKDRFSAERLKGVDSTLKIQPAELGDSAMYLCASSLPYRYNEQFFGPGTRLTVL.

The chain has TRBV11-1 and TRBJ2-3, with a weak D call TRBD1 (5 bases). V lost 7 bases to trimming and J lost 1 base, with 12 bases between them. Germline-derived CDR1 and CDR2 are SGHAT and FQDESV (reference sequence). CDR3 length: 14 amino acids. The CDR3 coding sequence is TGTGCCAGCAACGATATACAGGGCACAGATACGCAGTATTTT. It specifies CASNDIQGTDTQYF.

This clone was seen just once. V gene TRBV5-1 combines with J gene TRBJ2-5; TRBD1 is a possible D gene (6 bases). The germline V and J ends were trimmed by 3 bases and 11 bases, with 11 bases remaining between them. The CDR3 runs to 11 residues. Germline V CDR1 and CDR2: SGHRS, YFSETQ. For the CDR3, the DNA is TGCGCCAGCAGCTCTCAGGGGAAGCAGTACTTC. Amino acid sequence: CASSSQGKQYF.

This clone is a singleton in its sample. The V call is TRBV5-1, the J call TRBJ2-1, with D possibly being TRBD2 (5 bases). Germline lookup yields CDR1 SGHRS and CDR2 YFSETQ. This CDR3 contains 13 residues. Trimming removed 4 bases at V and 0 bases at J, with 5 bases between. This CDR3 is CASSRDSYNEQFF. CDR3 DNA sequence: TGCGCCAGCAGCCGGGACTCCTACAATGAGCAGTTCTTC.

This chain connects TRBV9 to TRBJ2-1, with D possibly being TRBD2 (7 bases). Trimming took off 6 bases at V and 1 base at J, with 14 bases between the two ends. This CDR3 is built from 15 residues. CDR1 is SGDLS and CDR2 is YYNGEE in the germline V gene. In DNA, the CDR3 is TGTGCCAGCACCAGAGAGGGGGGGTCCTACAATGAGCAGTTCTTC. Translation gives CASTREGGSYNEQFF.

This sequence joins TRBV6-5 and TRBJ2-7, with 9 bases matching TRBD1. V shed 6 bases, J shed 2 bases, and the junction held 8 bases outside the gene matches. CDR1 and CDR2 from the germline V gene are MNHEY and SVGAGI. The CDR3 loop spans 15 amino acids. The CDR3: CASSLGGTGTYEQYF. Written as DNA, the CDR3 is TGTGCCAGCAGCCTCGGCGGGACAGGGACCTACGAGCAGTACTTC.

The chain couples TRBV13 to TRBJ1-1; possibly TRBD1 for D (6 bases). From germline, CDR1 is PRHDT and CDR2 FYEKMQ (reference sequence). CDR3 length equals 14 residues. V was shortened by 4 bases and J by 5 bases, with 14 bases between the two germline ends. In DNA form, the CDR3 reads TGTGCCAGCAGCTACGCAGACAGGTCGACTGAAGCTTTCTTT. Protein product: CASSYADRSTEAFF.

This chain joins TRBV4-3 and TRBJ1-1; a weak D match, TRBD1 (5 bases). Germline CDR1 is LGHNA and CDR2 is YSLEER. V lost 3 bases, J lost 10 bases, and 15 bases lay in between. This CDR3 has 13 amino acids. The CDR3 reads CASSQRQGFGAFF. The CDR3 region has the DNA TGCGCCAGCAGCCAGAGGCAGGGCTTCGGAGCTTTCTTT.

This clone was seen ten or more times. The chain couples TRBV27 to TRBJ1-1; no clear D gene. The CDR3 is 11 residues long. With 6 bases removed from V and 3 bases from J, the gap between germline ends came to 5 bases. Germline V gene lookup returns CDR1 MNHEY and CDR2 SMNVEV (reference sequence). CDR3 in DNA: TGTGCCAGCAGGAGAGACACTGAAGCTTTCTTT. Its translation is CASRRDTEAFF.

The chain combines TRBV6-6 with TRBJ1-5; D uncertain. Per germline, CDR1 MNHNY and CDR2 SVGAGI (reference sequence). V was trimmed by 0 bases and J by 3 bases, leaving 9 bases between them. This CDR3 has 15 amino acids. CDR3 DNA: TGTGCCAGCAGTTACTCGGCGGGTTTCAATCAGCCCCAGCATTTT. Protein: CASSYSAGFNQPQHF.